The rows below give T cell receptor beta chains drawn from one sample of a study of T cells in Graves' hyperthyroidism and ophthalmopathy. TCRdb used MiXCR to reprocess the multiplex PCR reads, holding one entry per CDR3 protein. The sample contains approximately 720,000 distinct CDR3 sequences, under 20% of which appear only once. The source material was blood. The source is a woman in her forties or fifties with Graves' hyperthyroidism that later progressed to Graves' ophthalmopathy. Both conserved end residues are part of each CDR3.

V gene	CDR3 protein
TRBV9	CASSPRTGRSYEQYF
TRBV2	CASKRTGGNTGELFF
TRBV7-9	CASSDSDLYEQYF
TRBV2	CASSSRTRDEQFF
TRBV30	CAWKGAGRGFGGYTF
TRBV7-9	CASSAPGVSNTEAFF
TRBV18	CASSPSGGGGANYGYTF
TRBV6-1	CASSYTLSRGNTGELFF
TRBV3-1	CASSRIQAGAGETQYF
TRBV10-3	CAISGGTMNSNQPQHF
TRBV7-9	CASSLVTAGDYGYTF
TRBV9	CASSPTMSYGYTF
TRBV5-8	CASTFGSYEQYF
TRBV11-3	CASSLNGGNEQFF
TRBV3-1	CASSQVWTALNTGELFF
TRBV7-9	CASSLSRGGSPLHF
TRBV6-1	CASSLGGDPPGELFF
TRBV6-6	CASSYTYGSTDTQYF
TRBV18	CASSPRRFSNQPQHF
TRBV6-6	CASSYSMVSDRSFWDYTF
TRBV20-1	CSARETNADTQYF
TRBV20-1	CSAVNLAETQYF
TRBV7-9	CASSYKVGESGELFF
TRBV18	CASSLSGGNVQFF
TRBV12-3/TRBV12-4	CASSLLWGANYGYTF
TRBV12-3/TRBV12-4	CASSLGGMPLSTEAFF
TRBV19	CASSIPEISNQPQHF
TRBV13	CASSPPQGARLGEQYF
TRBV3-1	CASSQETGDPYEQYF
TRBV29-1	CSVAGPTEAFF
TRBV6-2/TRBV6-3	CASSTGVSTGELFF
TRBV2	CASSAAGLNEKLFF
TRBV27	CASSLGRAGNEQYF
TRBV6-2/TRBV6-3	CASSYAFSYEQYF
TRBV6-1	CASRGHRDYGYTF
TRBV27	CASSPRDRSTEAFF
TRBV30	CAWSVQGEGGYTF
TRBV14	CASSPGVGSPLHF
TRBV6-1	CASSIGREYGYTF
TRBV9	CASSVREEGVDGYTF
TRBV4-2	CASSQDGRDNYGYTF